This T cell receptor beta chain originates from a study of regulatory T cells in long-lasting Graves disease. Germline V gives CDR1 DFQATT, CDR2 SNEGSKA (reference sequence). V was trimmed by 3 bases and J by 4 bases, leaving 9 bases between them. This CDR3 spans 12 amino acids. This clonotype was picked up many times. Antigen specificity is unknown. Time point of the sample: newly diagnosed GD, antithyroid drugs for less than 3 months. PBMC-derived RNA was used for the TCR library. The authors drew about 9 milliliters of peripheral blood into EDTA tubes. General study results and limits: Patients whose Graves' disease persisted exhibited lower TCR diversity than those newly diagnosed. Whereas new patients shared 966 public clonotypes, persistent patients shared more, at about 2,500. It was in persistent disease that TRBV28, TRBJ1-2 and TRBJ2-5 were favored.

According to the study, TCR beta libraries were built with iRepertoire HTBI primers and CDR3-region Arm-PCR. TCRdb processed the multiplex PCR reads anew with MiXCR; each CDR3 protein has one entry. The table records a few hundred thousand distinct CDR3 sequences, 20% to 25% of them present only once. The sequence was collected from a female donor with Graves disease. This rearrangement joins TRBV20-1 to TRBJ2-5; no definite D call. The sequencing here drew on peripheral blood mononuclear cells (PBMCs), taken at new diagnosis, from a patient treated with antithyroid drugs. CDR3 bases: TGCAGTGCTAGGAGAATAGGAGAGACCCAGTACTTC. It specifies CSARRIGETQYF.